This is a list of T cell receptor beta chains from one sample in a study of Graves' ophthalmopathy and Graves' hyperthyroidism. TCRdb reprocessed the multiplex PCR reads with MiXCR, giving one entry per CDR3 protein. In the table there are roughly 480,000 distinct CDR3 sequences, about an eighth of which are singletons. The material sequenced was blood. The receptor source for this set is a woman in her twenties or thirties with Graves' ophthalmopathy. Both conserved end residues are part of each CDR3. The D gene is left open where the match is weak. The listing skips clone size in some rows; elsewhere it reads once, few, many or a size class.

d_call	clone_size	v_call	j_call	cdr3_aa	cdr3_nt
.	many	TRBV9	TRBJ1-2	CASSVPATDYTF	TGTGCCAGCAGCGTACCAGCAACTGACTACACCTTC
.	many	TRBV12-3/TRBV12-4	TRBJ2-7	CASSLTPGTYEQYF	TGTGCCAGCAGTTTAACCCCAGGGACGTACGAGCAGTACTTC
TRBD1	.	TRBV4-2	TRBJ2-2	CASSQVRDRVDLVTGELFF	TGTGCCAGCAGCCAGGTCCGGGACAGGGTTGATCTGGTCACCGGGGAGCTGTTTTTT
TRBD2	many	TRBV20-1	TRBJ2-5	CSARDPSGSGETQYF	TGCAGTGCTAGAGATCCGAGCGGGAGTGGGGAGACCCAGTACTTC
.	many	TRBV4-1	TRBJ2-4	CASSQGLLGESIQYF	TGCGCCAGCAGCCAAGGCTTGCTGGGAGAGAGCATTCAGTACTTC
.	many	TRBV7-9	TRBJ2-2	CASSWGTGELFF	TGTGCCAGCAGCTGGGGCACCGGGGAGCTGTTTTTT
.	many	TRBV7-9	TRBJ1-2	CASSFRAENYGYTF	TGTGCCAGCAGCTTCAGGGCCGAGAACTATGGCTACACCTTC
.	.	TRBV18	TRBJ1-6	CASSPPNRQGADNSPLHF	TGTGCCAGCTCACCACCAAACCGGCAAGGGGCGGATAATTCACCCCTCCACTTT
TRBD2	few	TRBV5-1	TRBJ2-7	CASSATSVLRDEQYF	TGCGCCAGCAGCGCTACTAGCGTTCTTAGAGACGAGCAGTACTTC
TRBD2	many	TRBV7-9	TRBJ2-5	CASSLESTSGSQETQYF	TGTGCCAGCAGCTTAGAGTCGACTAGCGGGAGCCAAGAGACCCAGTACTTC
.	many	TRBV7-8	TRBJ2-4	CASSTRLGGRDIQYF	TGTGCCAGCAGCACCCGACTAGGGGGGAGGGACATTCAGTACTTC
.	many	TRBV12-3/TRBV12-4	TRBJ1-1	CASSLVSDKFEAFF	TGTGCCAGCAGTTTAGTCTCGGACAAATTTGAAGCTTTCTTT
TRBD2	.	TRBV6-5	TRBJ2-5	CASSYGLAGKETQYF	TGTGCCAGCAGTTACGGACTAGCGGGAAAAGAGACCCAGTACTTC
TRBD2	many	TRBV6-1	TRBJ2-2	CASSELADTGELFF	TGTGCCAGCAGTGAACTAGCGGACACCGGGGAGCTGTTTTTT
.	many	TRBV10-3	TRBJ1-1	CAIRLGTNTEAFF	TGTGCCATCAGGCTAGGGACAAACACTGAAGCTTTCTTT
TRBD1	many	TRBV14	TRBJ1-2	CASSPQGQGANYGYTF	TGTGCCAGCAGCCCTCAAGGACAGGGGGCGAACTATGGCTACACCTTC
TRBD1	many	TRBV27	TRBJ2-7	CASSRQGGSSYEQYF	TGTGCCAGCAGTCGACAGGGGGGTAGCTCCTACGAGCAGTACTTC
.	many	TRBV12-3/TRBV12-4	TRBJ1-1	CASRPPFTEAFF	TGTGCCAGCAGACCACCTTTTACTGAAGCTTTCTTT
TRBD1	many	TRBV4-1	TRBJ2-7	CASSREVPTGGRVTSYEQYF	TGCGCCAGCAGCCGAGAGGTCCCGACAGGGGGTAGGGTTACGTCCTACGAGCAGTACTTC
.	many	TRBV6-5	TRBJ2-7	CASSPQRAGKGEQYF	TGTGCCAGCAGCCCCCAGAGGGCAGGGAAGGGCGAGCAGTACTTC
.	many	TRBV28	TRBJ1-2	CASSLLQEVAGYTF	TGTGCCAGCAGTTTATTGCAGGAGGTCGCTGGCTACACCTTC
.	many	TRBV5-1	TRBJ2-7	CASSLDPGLNEQYF	TGCGCCAGCAGCTTGGATCCAGGACTAAACGAGCAGTACTTC
TRBD1	.	TRBV30	TRBJ2-7	CAWDAGTGAREQYF	TGTGCCTGGGACGCAGGGACAGGCGCACGCGAGCAGTACTTC
.	many	TRBV6-5	TRBJ1-1	CASSYPGNTEAFF	TGTGCCAGCAGTTACCCCGGGAACACTGAAGCTTTCTTT
TRBD1	many	TRBV7-8	TRBJ2-2	CASSSPRDRGITGELFF	TGTGCCAGCAGCTCCCCCCGGGACAGGGGTATCACCGGGGAGCTGTTTTTT
.	many	TRBV27	TRBJ1-1	CASKMGLGINTEAFF	TGTGCCAGCAAGATGGGGTTGGGGATCAACACTGAAGCTTTCTTT
TRBD1	.	TRBV6-1	TRBJ2-5	CASLPSGGWETQYF	TGTGCCAGCCTCCCGTCAGGGGGCTGGGAGACCCAGTACTTC
.	many	TRBV20-1	TRBJ2-7	CSRKGTFSYEQYF	TGCAGTCGAAAGGGGACGTTCTCCTACGAGCAGTACTTC
TRBD2	many	TRBV20-1	TRBJ2-4	CSASGILQRGLAKNIQYF	TGCAGTGCTAGTGGGATACTGCAGCGGGGCCTAGCCAAAAACATTCAGTACTTC
TRBD1	many	TRBV28	TRBJ2-5	CASSPPDRGLETQYF	TGTGCCAGCAGTCCTCCGGACAGGGGGCTGGAGACCCAGTACTTC
TRBD2	.	TRBV13	TRBJ2-2	CASSYSGGPAGELFF	TGTGCCAGCAGCTACAGCGGGGGCCCTGCCGGGGAGCTGTTTTTT
.	many	TRBV5-1	TRBJ1-2	CASSLGTSREGYTF	TGCGCCAGCAGCTTGGGGACCTCCAGGGAGGGCTACACCTTC
TRBD1	.	TRBV28	TRBJ2-7	CASTSWDYRGLTYEQYF	TGTGCCAGCACCTCATGGGATTACAGGGGTCTTACCTACGAGCAGTACTTC
TRBD2	.	TRBV20-1	TRBJ2-2	CSASASGPTGELFF	TGCAGTGCTAGCGCTAGCGGGCCCACCGGGGAGCTGTTTTTT
TRBD1	many	TRBV2	TRBJ1-5	CASSGQQGIAQPQHF	TGTGCCAGCAGTGGACAACAGGGGATCGCGCAGCCCCAGCATTTT
.	many	TRBV11-1	TRBJ1-2	CASSLTARGDYGYTF	TGTGCCAGCAGCTTAACGGCCAGGGGTGACTATGGCTACACCTTC
.	many	TRBV5-1	TRBJ1-2	CASSPGGGGVTYGYTF	TGCGCCAGCAGCCCCGGAGGGGGGGGTGTCACCTATGGCTACACCTTC
TRBD1	.	TRBV9	TRBJ2-7	CASASGGTGVSYEQYF	TGTGCCAGCGCTTCGGGGGGGACAGGGGTATCCTACGAGCAGTACTTC
.	.	TRBV28	TRBJ1-3	CASSLAGNTTYF	TGTGCCAGCAGTTTGGCTGGAAACACCACATATTTT
.	many	TRBV28	TRBJ1-3	CASSFEPGLEGDTIYF	TGTGCCAGCAGTTTTGAACCGGGACTCGAAGGAGACACCATATATTTT
.	many	TRBV20-1	TRBJ2-7	CSARVARNYEQYF	TGCAGTGCTAGAGTGGCACGAAACTACGAGCAGTACTTC
TRBD1	many	TRBV10-2	TRBJ2-5	CASSELVLDRGETQYF	TGCGCCAGCAGTGAGCTAGTCCTCGACAGGGGCGAGACCCAGTACTTC
.	many	TRBV25-1	TRBJ1-1	CASTTGEQRNTEAFF	TGTGCCAGCACCACGGGGGAACAGAGGAACACTGAAGCTTTCTTT
.	many	TRBV6-5	TRBJ1-1	CASSYSSGRRNTEAFF	TGTGCCAGCAGTTATAGTTCGGGACGGAGGAACACTGAAGCTTTCTTT
TRBD1	many	TRBV12-3/TRBV12-4	TRBJ2-5	CASSPTGTGAETQYF	TGTGCCAGCAGTCCAACCGGGACAGGGGCAGAGACCCAGTACTTC
.	many	TRBV6-1	TRBJ2-7	CASTEGQFAYEQYF	TGTGCCAGCACTGAAGGGCAGTTCGCCTACGAGCAGTACTTC
TRBD1	many	TRBV3-1	TRBJ2-7	CASSFRQGGHEQYF	TGTGCCAGCAGCTTCCGACAGGGGGGCCACGAGCAGTACTTC
.	many	TRBV6-1	TRBJ1-2	CASSEGDTSYGYTF	TGTGCCAGCAGTGAAGGGGATACCTCCTATGGCTACACCTTC
TRBD1	many	TRBV19	TRBJ1-1	CASSSQGQGANTEAFF	TGTGCCAGTAGTTCACAGGGACAGGGGGCTAACACTGAAGCTTTCTTT
.	.	TRBV11-2	TRBJ2-5	CASSTLSGGGETQYF	TGTGCCAGCAGCACGCTCTCAGGGGGAGGAGAGACCCAGTACTTC
TRBD2	many	TRBV27	TRBJ2-2	CASSLIAGGYTGELFF	TGTGCCAGCAGTTTGATAGCGGGAGGGTACACCGGGGAGCTGTTTTTT
.	few	TRBV12-3/TRBV12-4	TRBJ1-6	CASSLDGGGRRNPPLHF	TGTGCCAGCAGTTTAGATGGGGGGGGCAGAAGGAATCCACCCCTCCACTTT
.	.	TRBV7-3	TRBJ1-1	CASSLRSGDEAFF	TGTGCCAGCAGCTTAAGGAGTGGGGATGAAGCTTTCTTT
.	many	TRBV12-3/TRBV12-4	TRBJ1-3	CASSPRARNTIYF	TGTGCCAGCAGCCCTCGGGCCCGAAACACCATATATTTT
.	few	TRBV3-1	TRBJ2-7	CASSPKPGSYGEQYF	TGTGCCAGCAGCCCTAAACCCGGAAGCTACGGGGAGCAGTACTTC
.	many	TRBV6-1	TRBJ1-3	CASSEGGTIYF	TGTGCCAGCAGTGAAGGAGGCACCATATATTTT